Below, 15 T cell receptor beta chains from the same sample are listed, as sequenced in a study of blood T cells in healthy people across ages. A J-beta primer mix and a sample-barcoded 5' primer were used in a second PCR of about 7 to 12 cycles. MiXCR was run by TCRdb on the 5' RACE reads, yielding one entry per CDR3 protein. The sample contains more than 450,000 distinct CDR3 sequences, about a quarter of which appear only once. These sequences were also reported in another study, on T cells of mothers and their children.

The specimen was blood. The receptors derive from a boy between 2 and 10 years old in good health.

V is TRBV20-1 and J is TRBJ2-1; 10 bases fit TRBD2. CDR3 size: 15 residues. The V gene end was trimmed by 5 bases and the J gene end by 2 bases; junction bases not matched to a gene: 6. Germline V gene lookup returns CDR1 DFQATT and CDR2 SNEGSKA (reference sequence). CDR3 sequence: CSAPRAGGAYNEQFF. The CDR3 DNA reads as TGCAGTGCTCCCCGAGCGGGAGGGGCCTACAATGAGCAGTTCTTC.

There are a few counts of this clonotype. The chain is built from TRBV20-1 and TRBJ2-3; D possibly uses TRBD1 or TRBD2 (7 bases each). V was shortened by 1 base and J by 2 bases, with 16 bases between the two germline ends. The CDR3 spans 16 residues. Germline V gives CDR1 DFQATT, CDR2 SNEGSKA (reference sequence). DNA for the CDR3: TGCAGTGCTAGAGTTGGGAGGGACAGCTTCACAGATACGCAGTATTTT. Residues: CSARVGRDSFTDTQYF.

This clonotype showed up many times. The gene calls are TRBV5-1 and TRBJ2-3; D not resolved. Germline V gives CDR1 SGHRS, CDR2 YFSETQ. The CDR3 is 13 residues long. V lost 4 bases to trimming and J lost 1 base, with 7 bases between them. The CDR3 region has the DNA TGCGCCAGCAGCGCTGGACGCACAGATACGCAGTATTTT. Encoded protein: CASSAGRTDTQYF.

The chain is built from TRBV30 and TRBJ2-7; tentatively, D is TRBD1 or TRBD2 (5 bases each). CDR3 length equals 12 residues. The germline V gene encodes CDR1 GTSNPN and CDR2 SVGIG (reference sequence). V was shortened by 4 bases and J by 5 bases, with 12 bases between the two germline ends. In DNA form, the CDR3 reads TGTGCCTGGATGGGGGAGTATAACGAGCAGTACTTC. This gives the protein CAWMGEYNEQYF.

This chain links TRBV20-1 with TRBJ2-3; D may be TRBD1 or TRBD2 (5 bases each). The CDR3 totals 13 residues. V was cut by 7 bases and J by 5 bases, with 16 bases left in between. Germline V gene data show CDR1 as DFQATT and CDR2 as SNEGSKA (reference sequence). The CDR3 DNA is TGCAGTGTCCCGGGACCAGCGGAAGATACGCAGTATTTT. Residues: CSVPGPAEDTQYF.

In nucleotides, the CDR3 is TGCGCCAGCAGCCAAGAAGGGGGGAGGGCAGATACGCAGTATTTT. It yields the protein CASSQEGGRADTQYF. The chain carries TRBV4-3 and TRBJ2-3; weak D call: TRBD2 (7 bases). From germline, CDR1 is LGHNA and CDR2 YSLEER. The CDR3 spans 15 residues. V gave up 0 bases and J gave up 4 bases, with 11 bases separating them.

This clonotype was recorded a few times. The chain carries TRBV5-4 and TRBJ1-2; D is uncertain. Trimming took off 0 bases at V and 5 bases at J, with 11 bases between the two ends. Per the germline V gene, CDR1 is SGHNT and CDR2 is YYREEE (reference sequence). The CDR3 is 14 residues long. The CDR3 protein is CASSLDRGGYGYTF. The CDR3 bases are TGTGCCAGCAGCTTGGACCGGGGAGGGTATGGCTACACCTTC.

The chain joins TRBV2 to TRBJ2-1, with TRBD2 matching over 9 bases. This CDR3 comprises 16 residues. The junction had 6 bases not matched to a gene; V was cut back by 5 bases and J by 1 base. Germline V lookup: CDR1 SNHLY, CDR2 FYNNEI. CDR3 loop: CASSWRGGRSYNEQFF. CDR3 in DNA: TGTGCCAGCAGTTGGCGGGGGGGTCGGTCCTACAATGAGCAGTTCTTC. Using reference TRBV2 and TRBJ2-1 for the parts outside the CDR3, the full variable domain is EPEVTQTPSHQVTQMGQEVILRCVPISNHLYFYWYRQILGQKVEFLVSFYNNEISEKSEIFDDQFSVERPDGSNFTLKIRSTKLEDSAMYFCASSWRGGRSYNEQFFGPGTRLTVL.

This clonotype appeared a few times. The chain is built from TRBV5-6 and TRBJ2-2; D uncertain. Trimming shortened V by 4 bases and J by 4 bases, and 14 bases separated the two germline ends. This CDR3 is 15 amino acids long. Germline V gene sequence: CDR1 SGHDT, CDR2 YYEEEE. The CDR3 DNA reads TGTGCCAGCAGCGAGACTCCCCCTGGCACCGGGGAGCTGTTTTTT. Encoded protein: CASSETPPGTGELFF.

J is TRBJ1-1 and V is TRBV2; D perhaps matches TRBD1 (6 bases). Germline V gives CDR1 SNHLY, CDR2 FYNNEI. The germline V and J ends were trimmed by 6 bases and 0 bases, with 20 bases remaining between them. The CDR3 spans 17 residues. CDR3 loop: CASSDGTPTSMNTEAFF. DNA of the CDR3: TGTGCCAGCAGCGACGGGACACCGACCTCTATGAACACTGAAGCTTTCTTT. The whole variable domain, filled in from reference TRBV2 and TRBJ1-1, reads EPEVTQTPSHQVTQMGQEVILRCVPISNHLYFYWYRQILGQKVEFLVSFYNNEISEKSEIFDDQFSVERPDGSNFTLKIRSTKLEDSAMYFCASSDGTPTSMNTEAFFGQGTRLTVV.

The CDR3 coding sequence is TGTGCCTGGAACAGGCGAGAGGAGGAGACCCAGTACTTC. This translates into CAWNRREEETQYF. The chain uses TRBV30 and TRBJ2-1; a weak D match, TRBD1 (5 bases). The J call could be wrong; TRBJ2-5 is a better fit for the DNA end. Germline V gives CDR1 GTSNPN, CDR2 SVGIG (reference sequence). The CDR3 has 13 amino acids.

This clonotype has only a few counts. The chain joins TRBV18 to TRBJ2-4; 7 bases line up with TRBD1. CDR1 and CDR2 (germline): KGHSH, LQKENI. The CDR3 is 17 residues long. J gave up 0 bases and V 1 base, and 6 bases lay outside the gene matches. CDR3 residues: CASSPRPQGVAKNIQYF. In nucleotides, the CDR3 is TGTGCCAGCTCACCACGTCCCCAGGGGGTAGCCAAAAACATTCAGTACTTC.

In DNA, the CDR3 is TGCAGTGCTAGAGTCCCCTTTACAAGGGGCCGGGAGGGCTACACCTTC. It yields the protein CSARVPFTRGREGYTF. The V and J genes are TRBV20-1 and TRBJ1-2; D perhaps matches TRBD1 (5 bases). The length of the CDR3 is 16 residues. Trimming pared 1 base from V and 8 bases from J, leaving 23 bases between. Germline lookup yields CDR1 DFQATT and CDR2 SNEGSKA (reference sequence).

V gene TRBV12-3 or TRBV12-4 combines with J gene TRBJ2-3, with 14 bases fitting TRBD2. With V trimmed by 3 bases and J by 5 bases, 7 bases remained unmatched. CDR3 length: 17 residues. Here the CDR3 DNA reads TGTGCCAGCAGTTTCGCGACTAGCGGGAGGGCCGAAGATACGCAGTATTTT. Encoded protein: CASSFATSGRAEDTQYF.

This clonotype showed up just once. V is TRBV6-2 or TRBV6-3 and J is TRBJ2-7; possible D gene TRBD1, 6 bases. The CDR3 is 12 residues long. The germline gives CDR1 MNHEY, CDR2 SVGEGT. V shed 6 bases and J shed 4 bases, with 10 bases lying between them. CDR3 nucleotide sequence: TGTGCCAGCAGGACAGGAGTATACGAGCAGTACTTC. Protein: CASRTGVYEQYF.